This T cell receptor (beta chain) is from a study of T-cell reconstitution after alpha-beta-depleted transplantation in children. This clonotype was observed a handful of times. This CDR3 has 16 amino acids. V lost 0 bases and J lost 4, with 15 bases in between. The V gene's germline CDR1 is MGHRA and CDR2 YSYEKL. Unique molecular identifiers were built into the TCRbeta library. MiXCR, run by TCRdb on the PCR reads, gives a single entry per CDR3 protein. The repertoire consists of 200,000 to 250,000 distinct CDR3 sequences, with 24% occurring once and the leading ten covering around 4.8%. The source was PBMCs, mostly from graft donor cells, collected 360 days after TCRalphabeta/CD19-depleted stem cell transplant. The rearrangement uses TRBV4-1 and TRBJ2-5, with a possible D match to TRBD2 (7 bases). This clonotype originated in a female patient younger than 10 who had a stem cell transplant for congenital amegakaryocytic thrombocytopenia, so the T cells may come from the graft donor. DNA of the CDR3: TGCGCCAGCAGCCAAGAAGGGGGGGAGGGGGGAGAGACCCAGTACTTC. Amino acid sequence: CASSQEGGEGGETQYF.